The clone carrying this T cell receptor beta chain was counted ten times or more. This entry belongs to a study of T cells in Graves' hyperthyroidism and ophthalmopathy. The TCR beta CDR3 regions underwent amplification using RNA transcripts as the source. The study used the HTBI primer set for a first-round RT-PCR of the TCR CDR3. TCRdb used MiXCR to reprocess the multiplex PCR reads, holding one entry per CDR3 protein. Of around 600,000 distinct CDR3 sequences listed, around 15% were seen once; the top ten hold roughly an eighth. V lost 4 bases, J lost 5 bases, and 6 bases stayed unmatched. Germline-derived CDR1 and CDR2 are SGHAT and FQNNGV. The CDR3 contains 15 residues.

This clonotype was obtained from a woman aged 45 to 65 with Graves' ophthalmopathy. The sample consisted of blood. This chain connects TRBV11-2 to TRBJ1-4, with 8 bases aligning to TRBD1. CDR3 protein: CASSSTQGGNEKLFF. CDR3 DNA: TGTGCCAGCAGCTCAACACAGGGGGGAAATGAAAAACTGTTTTTT.